Presented here are 6 T cell receptor beta chains from one specimen sequenced in a study of T-cell memory formation after mild COVID-19. TCRdb recomputed calls from the 5' RACE reads with MiXCR, one row per CDR3 protein. The sample shows around 510,000 distinct CDR3 sequences, approximately 21% of them seen only once. What was sequenced was PBMCs or a T cell subset sorted from them (not recorded which). These receptors were obtained from an adult woman who had mild COVID-19 (a few samples of this study predate the infection). Cell type and time point are not known.

This sequence joins TRBV24-1 and TRBJ2-6; possibly TRBD1 for D (6 bases). Looked up from germline, CDR1 is KGHDR and CDR2 is SFDVKD. With 3 bases removed from V and 1 base from J, the gap between germline ends came to 18 bases. The length of the CDR3 is 19 residues. The CDR3 coding sequence is TGTGCCACCAGTGATACAGGGTCTTTTTCCGCTTCTGGGGCCAACGTCCTGACTTTC. It is translated as CATSDTGSFSASGANVLTF.

The chain is built from TRBV25-1 and TRBJ1-1, with TRBD1 matching 12 bases. Unmatched junction bases numbered 4, after V lost 3 bases and J lost 5 bases. The CDR3 runs to 15 residues. CDR1 MGHDK and CDR2 SYGVNS come from the germline V gene. CDR3: CASSDGDRGRTEAFF. CDR3 nucleotides: TGTGCCAGCAGTGATGGGGACAGGGGGCGGACTGAAGCTTTCTTT. The variable domain in full, completed from reference TRBV25-1 and TRBJ1-1, reads EADIYQTPRYLVIGTGKKITLECSQTMGHDKMYWYQQDPGMELHLIHYSYGVNSTEKGDLSSESTVSRIRTEHFPLTLESARPSHTSQYLCASSDGDRGRTEAFFGQGTRLTVV.

Ten or more counts support this clonotype. Here the CDR3 reads CASSLDRYEQYF. The CDR3 DNA sequence: TGTGCCAGCAGTTTGGACAGATACGAGCAGTACTTC. J is TRBJ2-7 and V is TRBV12-3 or TRBV12-4, with D possibly being TRBD1 (6 bases). The CDR3 length is 12 residues. V gave up 3 bases and J gave up 4 bases, with 7 bases separating them.

This clonotype has more than one count but fewer than ten. This sequence joins TRBV24-1 and TRBJ2-7; possible D gene TRBD2, 7 bases. Germline-derived CDR1 and CDR2 are KGHDR and SFDVKD. The CDR3 is 15 amino acids. V was clipped by 10 bases and J by 2 bases, with 20 bases between them. The CDR3 DNA reads TGTGCCACATCCGTAGGGGGGGCCACGACCTACGAGCAGTACTTC. It codes for CATSVGGATTYEQYF.

This clonotype showed up just a few times. The chain has TRBV9 and TRBJ2-1, with a tentative D call TRBD2 (5 bases). The CDR3 has 14 amino acids. V shed 5 bases and J shed 2 bases, with 11 bases lying between them. CDR1 is SGDLS, CDR2 YYNGEE, per germline. CDR3 sequence reads: CASSKTGTYNEQFF. In nucleotides, the CDR3 is TGTGCCAGCAGTAAAACGGGGACCTACAATGAGCAGTTCTTC. Based on the CDR3 plus reference TRBV9 and TRBJ2-1, the full variable domain is DSGVTQTPKHLITATGQRVTLRCSPRSGDLSVYWYQQSLDQGLQFLIQYYNGEERAKGNILERFSAQQFPDLHSELNLSSLELGDSALYFCASSKTGTYNEQFFGPGTRLTVL.

V usage is TRBV7-9 and J usage is TRBJ2-2; D gene ambiguous. The CDR3 extends over 15 amino acids. In germline, CDR1 is SEHNR, CDR2 FQNEAQ (reference sequence). Trimming cost V 0 bases and J 1 base, with 6 bases left between them. The CDR3 sequence: CASSLATVNTGELFF. DNA for the CDR3: TGTGCCAGCAGCTTAGCGACCGTGAACACCGGGGAGCTGTTTTTT.